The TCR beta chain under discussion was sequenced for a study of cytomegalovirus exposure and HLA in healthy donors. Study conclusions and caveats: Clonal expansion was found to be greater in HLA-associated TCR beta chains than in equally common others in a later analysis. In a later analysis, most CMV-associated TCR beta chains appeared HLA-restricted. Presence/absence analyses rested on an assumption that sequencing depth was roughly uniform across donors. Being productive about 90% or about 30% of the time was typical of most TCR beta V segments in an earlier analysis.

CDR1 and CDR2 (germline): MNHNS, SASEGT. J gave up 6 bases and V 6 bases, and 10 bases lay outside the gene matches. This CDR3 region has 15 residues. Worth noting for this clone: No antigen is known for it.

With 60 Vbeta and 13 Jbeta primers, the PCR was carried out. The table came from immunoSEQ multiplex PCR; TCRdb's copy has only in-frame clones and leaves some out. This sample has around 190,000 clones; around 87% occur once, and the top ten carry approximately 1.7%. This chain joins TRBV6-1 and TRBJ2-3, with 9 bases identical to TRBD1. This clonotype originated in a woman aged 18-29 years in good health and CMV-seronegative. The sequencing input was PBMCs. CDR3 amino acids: CASSAGQGRGDTQYF. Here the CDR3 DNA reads TGTGCCAGCAGCGCGGGACAGGGCCGAGGGGATACGCAGTATTTT.